This T cell receptor beta chain was obtained from a study of blood T cell repertoires in COVID-19. Study summary: Spain, Italy and the United States supplied samples that represented acute and convalescent COVID-19.

CDR3 length: 15 residues. V was clipped by 6 bases and J by 0 bases; unmatched bases: 7. Germline CDR1 and CDR2: SGHKS and YYEKEE (reference sequence). TCRdb's table, derived via immunoSEQ multiplex PCR, lists solely in-frame clones and lacks some. The sample has approximately 170,000 clones, about 88% seen once. Seattle patient enrollment occurred during active infection, with longitudinal follow-up thereafter. The receptor comes from an elderly woman with COVID-19, enrolled during active disease. Sample: peripheral blood. The genes are TRBV5-5 and TRBJ1-1; 8 bases are shared with TRBD1. CDR3 nucleotide sequence: TGTGCCAGCAACTTACAGGGGGGAATGAACACTGAAGCTTTCTTT. Its protein is CASNLQGGMNTEAFF.